Listed here are 27 T cell receptor beta chains from one sample, sequenced in a study of PD-L1 blockade in urothelial cancer (dated by TCRdb to 2015 to 2018). Sample time point, as interpreted from the label and publication: peripheral blood 6 weeks after treatment start. Libraries came from the immunoSEQ multiplex PCR assay. TCRdb took over this immuneACCESS table, retaining in-frame rearrangements with V and J assigned. Such tables are incomplete; in checked studies, under half of the missing clones stem from an unresolved V gene, and the remainder is unexplained. The sample data list about 130,000 clones, and about 82% of these were observed just once. Approximately 2.4% of the sample is taken by the ten largest. The source was PBMCs, collected around atezolizumab (anti-PD-L1) treatment. The receptors were gathered from a man aged 50 or older with urothelial cancer.

The J gene is TRBJ1-2, the V gene TRBV7-9; TRBD1 aligns across 7 bases. V gave up 5 bases and J gave up 7 bases; unmatched junction bases: 13. CDR1 is SEHNR and CDR2 is FQNEAQ in the germline V gene (reference sequence). The CDR3 is made up of 15 amino acids. The CDR3 DNA follows: TGTGCCAGCAGCCAAGCTAAGGAGGGGGCAGGTGGCTACACCTTC. It yields the protein CASSQAKEGAGGYTF.

This chain connects TRBV7-2 to TRBJ2-5; TRBD1 matches at 8 bases. Germline V gene data show CDR1 as SGHTA and CDR2 as FQGNSA. Unmatched junction bases numbered 13, after V lost 5 bases and J lost 5 bases. The CDR3 runs 16 residues. The CDR3 nucleotides read TGTGCCAGCAGCCGAGGACAGGGCGGGCTAGGGGAGACCCAGTACTTC. Its translation is CASSRGQGGLGETQYF.

This clone was seen many times. This sequence joins TRBV5-1 and TRBJ2-1; D is possibly TRBD2 (6 bases). The CDR3 loop spans 15 amino acids. Germline CDR1 and CDR2: SGHRS and YFSETQ. V lost 1 base and J 6 bases, leaving 14 bases between the germline ends. The CDR3 coding sequence is TGCGCCAGCAGCTTGTTGTACCCGGAGGGCAATGAGCAGTTCTTC. Translation gives CASSLLYPEGNEQFF. Looking up the rest from reference TRBV5-1 and TRBJ2-1 gives the full variable domain: KAGVTQTPRYLIKTRGQQVTLSCSPISGHRSVSWYQQTPGQGLQFLFEYFSETQRNKGNFPGRFSGRQFSNSRSEMNVSTLELGDSALYLCASSLLYPEGNEQFFGPGTRLTVL.

This clone was observed once. This chain links TRBV2 with TRBJ2-5, with 9 bases lining up with TRBD1. The CDR3 covers 14 residues. Germline values: CDR1 SNHLY, CDR2 FYNNEI. Trimming at V came to 1 base and at J to 4 bases, leaving 1 base not matched to a gene. Written as DNA, the CDR3 is TGTGCCAGCAGTGAAGGGACAGGGGCAGAGACCCAGTACTTC. It is translated as CASSEGTGAETQYF. The variable domain in full, completed from reference TRBV2 and TRBJ2-5, reads EPEVTQTPSHQVTQMGQEVILRCVPISNHLYFYWYRQILGQKVEFLVSFYNNEISEKSEIFDDQFSVERPDGSNFTLKIRSTKLEDSAMYFCASSEGTGAETQYFGPGTRLLVL.

The genes are TRBV2 and TRBJ2-3, with 10 bases aligning to TRBD2. Germline lookup yields CDR1 SNHLY and CDR2 FYNNEI. Trimming removed 6 bases from V and 9 bases from J; junction bases left unmatched: 6. CDR3 size: 13 residues. CDR3 in amino acids: CASRGLANPTQYF. CDR3 nucleotides: TGTGCCAGCAGGGGACTAGCGAACCCAACGCAGTATTTT.

The chain carries TRBV11-2 and TRBJ2-5; the match to TRBD2 covers 13 bases. There are 15 residues in the CDR3. The germline CDR1 and CDR2 sequences are SGHAT and FQNNGV. The V gene end was trimmed by 5 bases and the J gene end by 5 bases; junction bases not matched to a gene: 5. The CDR3 sequence is CASSPKTSGRETQYF. CDR3 DNA sequence: TGTGCCAGCAGCCCAAAGACTAGCGGGAGGGAGACCCAGTACTTC.

The chain has TRBV19 and TRBJ2-7, with 11 bases fitting TRBD1. Germline values: CDR1 LNHDA, CDR2 SQIVND (reference sequence). The ends lost 4 bases at V and 3 bases at J; junction bases unmatched: 5. The CDR3 is 15 amino acids. The CDR3 bases are TGTGCCAGTAGTACAGGGACAGGGGGGGTCTACGAGCAGTACTTC. It yields the protein CASSTGTGGVYEQYF.

This clone was recorded once. The chain recombines TRBV2 with TRBJ2-5; 14 nucleotides match TRBD2. The CDR3 consists of 17 residues. CDR1 and CDR2 (germline): SNHLY, FYNNEI. V was clipped by 6 bases and J by 1 base; unmatched bases: 7. The CDR3 bases are TGTGCCAGCAGGTCCAGACTAGCGGGAGGGTCCCAAGAGACCCAGTACTTC. Protein product: CASRSRLAGGSQETQYF.

The chain recombines TRBV5-1 with TRBJ1-4, with D perhaps TRBD1 (5 bases). V gave up 0 bases and J gave up 8 bases, with 11 bases separating them. The CDR3 contains 14 residues. Germline-derived CDR1 and CDR2 are SGHRS and YFSETQ. The chain's CDR3 is CASSLEPGYEKLFF. CDR3 coding DNA: TGCGCCAGCAGCTTGGAGCCAGGGTACGAAAAACTGTTTTTT.

The chain recombines TRBV18 with TRBJ1-1; TRBD1 is a possible D gene (5 bases). The CDR3 has 16 amino acids. The germline V and J ends were trimmed by 0 bases and 0 bases, with 11 bases remaining between them. Germline values: CDR1 KGHSH, CDR2 LQKENI. The CDR3 is CASSPPTDHMNTEAFF. CDR3 in DNA: TGTGCCAGCTCACCACCGACAGACCACATGAACACTGAAGCTTTCTTT.

The chain is built from TRBV10-3 and TRBJ1-1; TRBD1 aligns across 9 bases. This CDR3 contains 12 residues. Per the germline V gene, CDR1 is ENHRY and CDR2 is SYGVKD. V dropped 9 bases and J dropped 5; count of bases not matched to a gene: 4. The CDR3 nucleotides read TGTGCCATGGGACAGGGAGAAACTGAAGCTTTCTTT. Encoded protein: CAMGQGETEAFF.

The rearrangement uses TRBV7-9 and TRBJ1-5; 8 positions match TRBD1. Germline lookup yields CDR1 SEHNR and CDR2 FQNEAQ (reference sequence). V shed 5 bases, J shed 3 bases, and the junction held 6 bases outside the gene matches. CDR3 length: 15 residues. As DNA, the CDR3 is TGTGCCAGCAGCAACGGACAGGGCTACAATCAGCCCCAGCATTTT. It translates to CASSNGQGYNQPQHF.

This chain connects TRBV5-1 to TRBJ1-1; D may be TRBD1 (6 bases). V was pared by 2 bases and J by 5 bases, with 10 bases between. The CDR3 consists of 13 residues. Per the germline V gene, CDR1 is SGHRS and CDR2 is YFSETQ. CDR3 sequence (DNA): TGCGCCAGCAGCTTAGGGGGAGGGACTGAAGCTTTCTTT. It translates to CASSLGGGTEAFF. Looking up the rest from reference TRBV5-1 and TRBJ1-1 gives the full variable domain: KAGVTQTPRYLIKTRGQQVTLSCSPISGHRSVSWYQQTPGQGLQFLFEYFSETQRNKGNFPGRFSGRQFSNSRSEMNVSTLELGDSALYLCASSLGGGTEAFFGQGTRLTVV.

This clone was counted between two and nine times. The V call is TRBV5-5, the J call TRBJ1-5; D possibly corresponds to TRBD1 (5 bases). Germline CDR1 is SGHKS and CDR2 is YYEKEE (reference sequence). The V end was cut by 0 bases, the J end by 7 bases, with 20 bases between. This CDR3 has 17 amino acids. Here the CDR3 DNA reads TGTGCCAGCAGCTTGGGACAAGGCCCCCTCCAGGGCCAGCCCCAGCATTTT. This translates into CASSLGQGPLQGQPQHF.

This rearrangement joins TRBV7-2 to TRBJ2-7; unclear D gene. The CDR3 sequence is 12 residues long. The V end lost 4 bases, the J end lost 3 bases, and 7 bases lay between the germline ends. Germline CDR1 SGHTA, CDR2 FQGNSA. As DNA, the CDR3 is TGTGCCAGCAGCTCAGACATCTACGAGCAGTACTTC. It encodes CASSSDIYEQYF.

This clone was detected only once. In nucleotides, the CDR3 is TGTGCCAGCAGCTTAGATTATGCCAGTTACATTCAGTACTTC. Protein product: CASSLDYASYIQYF. V is TRBV11-2 and J is TRBJ2-4, with D unresolved. The CDR3 spans 14 residues. Germline values: CDR1 SGHAT, CDR2 FQNNGV. Trimming took 0 bases from V and 8 from J, leaving 11 bases between them.

This clone was seen a single time. Germline and junction disagree at one end, which may indicate a read error. The chain recombines TRBV6-6 with TRBJ2-1; TRBD1 is a possible D gene (8 bases). Germline values: CDR1 MNHNY, CDR2 SVGAGI (reference sequence). CDR3 length: 16 residues. The CDR3 bases are TGTGCCAGCAGTGGGACAGGAGTCTCTAGCGGTGTAGCCCGGCTCTTC. As protein: CASSGTGVSSGVARLF.

This chain links TRBV28 with TRBJ1-5; D is ambiguous. Trimming removed 8 bases at V and 3 bases at J, with 11 bases between. Germline values: CDR1 MDHEN, CDR2 SYDVKM. The CDR3 covers 13 residues. The CDR3 coding sequence is TGTGCCAGCGTGTCGGGTTTCAATCAGCCCCAGCATTTT. Encoded protein: CASVSGFNQPQHF.

This clone was detected only once. This rearrangement joins TRBV6-5 to TRBJ2-7, with 11 bases that match TRBD1. Germline V CDR1 and CDR2: MNHEY, SVGAGI. CDR3 length: 14 amino acids. V was pared by 8 bases and J by 2 bases, with 5 bases of the junction left unmatched. This chain's CDR3 is CASARDRGTYEQYF. DNA for the CDR3: TGTGCCAGCGCCCGGGACAGGGGGACCTACGAGCAGTACTTC.

With regard to this clone: The junction does not match germline at one end; this may be a read error. The V gene is TRBV2, the J gene TRBJ2-1; a weak D match, TRBD1 (5 bases). Germline CDR1 reads SNHLY; CDR2 reads FYNNEI. The CDR3 covers 13 residues. The CDR3 region has the DNA TGTGCCAGCAGCGAAGGGGCCGGTAATGAGCAGTTCTTC. As protein: CASSEGAGNEQFF.

The chain links TRBV6-5 to TRBJ1-1; weak D call: TRBD1 (6 bases). V lost 5 bases, J lost 7 bases, and 14 bases lay in between. CDR3 size: 13 residues. CDR1 and CDR2 from the germline V gene are MNHEY and SVGAGI. The CDR3 nucleotides are TGTGCCAGCAGTCACCGGGACAAGGGTGAAGCTTTCTTT. Translating it yields CASSHRDKGEAFF.

This clone occurred once. The V gene is TRBV19, the J gene TRBJ1-2, with D possibly TRBD1 on 5 matching bases. Germline values: CDR1 LNHDA, CDR2 SQIVND (reference sequence). The CDR3 extends over 12 amino acids. V was clipped by 10 bases and J by 6 bases, with 15 bases between them. CDR3 amino acids: CAIDSGEHGYTF. The CDR3 nucleotides are TGTGCCATCGACTCGGGGGAGCATGGCTACACCTTC.

The chain is built from TRBV18 and TRBJ1-2, with 10 bases identical to TRBD1. CDR3 size: 14 residues. Germline lookup yields CDR1 KGHSH and CDR2 LQKENI. Trimming removed 4 bases from V and 4 bases from J; junction bases left unmatched: 3. Here the CDR3 DNA reads TGTGCCAGCTCACAGGGACAGGGGACCTATGGCTACACCTTC. Translation: CASSQGQGTYGYTF. Full variable domain (missing parts from reference TRBV18 and TRBJ1-2): NAGVMQNPRHLVRRRGQEARLRCSPMKGHSHVYWYRQLPEEGLKFMVYLQKENIIDESGMPKERFSAEFPKEGPSILRIQQVVRGDSAAYFCASSQGQGTYGYTFGSGTRLTVV.

V usage is TRBV16 and J usage is TRBJ2-7; possible D gene TRBD1, 5 bases. This CDR3 has 12 amino acids. The V and J ends lost 2 bases and 5 bases respectively, with 7 bases between them. CDR1 and CDR2 from the germline V gene are KGHSY and FQNENV. CDR3 sequence: CASSQDSHEQYF. CDR3 DNA sequence: TGTGCCAGCAGCCAAGACAGCCACGAGCAGTACTTC.

As regards this clone: This specimen includes other DNA sequences encoding the same CDR3. The rearrangement uses TRBV9 and TRBJ2-1; 8 bases align to TRBD1. The CDR3 covers 15 residues. Trimming took 2 bases from V and 1 from J; bases not matched to a gene: 2. Germline V gene sequence: CDR1 SGDLS, CDR2 YYNGEE. The CDR3 spells CASSVGQGSYNEQFF. The CDR3 nucleotides are TGTGCCAGCAGCGTCGGACAGGGTTCCTACAATGAGCAGTTCTTC.

CDR3 loop: CASSPQEVFGTEAFF. For the CDR3, the DNA is TGTGCCAGCTCACCACAGGAGGTCTTCGGCACTGAAGCTTTCTTT. The V and J genes are TRBV18 and TRBJ1-1; D gene uncertain. Germline V CDR1 and CDR2: KGHSH, LQKENI. Trimming took 1 base from V and 4 from J, leaving 13 bases between them. CDR3 length equals 15 residues. The entire variable domain, with the rest obtained from reference TRBV18 and TRBJ1-1, is as follows: NAGVMQNPRHLVRRRGQEARLRCSPMKGHSHVYWYRQLPEEGLKFMVYLQKENIIDESGMPKERFSAEFPKEGPSILRIQQVVRGDSAAYFCASSPQEVFGTEAFFGQGTRLTVV.

The V and J genes are TRBV5-4 and TRBJ2-1; TRBD2 matches at 11 bases. Germline lookup yields CDR1 SGHNT and CDR2 YYREEE (reference sequence). After removal of 4 bases from V and 4 bases from J, the junction contained 7 bases not matched to a gene. CDR3 length equals 16 residues. The CDR3 coding sequence is TGTGCCAGCAGCCCTAGCGGGAGGAACGAATACAATGAGCAGTTCTTC. Translated: CASSPSGRNEYNEQFF.